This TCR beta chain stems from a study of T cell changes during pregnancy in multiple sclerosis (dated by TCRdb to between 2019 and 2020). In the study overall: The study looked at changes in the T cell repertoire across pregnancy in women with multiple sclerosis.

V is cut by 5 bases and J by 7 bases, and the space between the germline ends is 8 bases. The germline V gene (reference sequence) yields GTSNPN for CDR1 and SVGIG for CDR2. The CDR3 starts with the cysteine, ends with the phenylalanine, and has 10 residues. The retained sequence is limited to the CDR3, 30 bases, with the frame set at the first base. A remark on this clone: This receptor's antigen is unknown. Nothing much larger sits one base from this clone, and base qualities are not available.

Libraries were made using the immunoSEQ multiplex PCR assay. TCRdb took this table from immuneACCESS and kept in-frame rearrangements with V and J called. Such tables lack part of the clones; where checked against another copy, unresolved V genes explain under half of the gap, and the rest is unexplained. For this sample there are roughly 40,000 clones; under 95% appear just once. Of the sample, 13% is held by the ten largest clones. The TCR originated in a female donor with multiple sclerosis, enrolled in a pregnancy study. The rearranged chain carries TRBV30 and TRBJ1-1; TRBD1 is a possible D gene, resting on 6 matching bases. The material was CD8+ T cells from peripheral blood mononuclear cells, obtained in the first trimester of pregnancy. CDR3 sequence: CAWGGVEAFF. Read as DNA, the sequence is TGTGCCTGGGGGGGCGTTGAAGCTTTCTTT.